This is a list of T cell receptor beta chains from one sample in a study of T cell changes during pregnancy in multiple sclerosis. TCRdb keeps only in-frame clones here, not all; method: immunoSEQ multiplex PCR. The table shows roughly 80,000 clones, with about 92% occurring only once. Source: peripheral blood, taken after pregnancy. The source of these receptors is a female donor in good health, enrolled as a control in a pregnancy study. Both conserved end residues are part of each CDR3.

CASSSSGGYGYTF	TRBJ1-2	TRBV27
CASSPLRRAGVTDTQYF	TRBJ2-3	TRBV7-9
CASSMIPLAGAGEQYF	TRBJ2-7	TRBV19
CASSRDIENTIYF	TRBJ1-3	TRBV5-1
CAISELGDEQFF	TRBJ2-1	TRBV10-3
CASSFEAGYSYEQYF	TRBJ2-7	TRBV11-2
CASSSGGLGGTGELFF	TRBJ2-2	TRBV4-2
CASTMSSGNTIYF	TRBJ1-3	TRBV2
CARTSGSRRGRTDTQYF	TRBJ2-3	TRBV6-4
CASSVDLEGGGTSYEQYF	TRBJ2-7	TRBV9
CASRTAGETQYF	TRBJ2-5	TRBV10-1
CASSFGAGARSYEQYF	TRBJ2-7	TRBV5-6
CASTPGNRNQPQHF	TRBJ1-5	TRBV19
CASSQAGTSGGAYEQYF	TRBJ2-7	TRBV4-2
CASSLHRAETQETQYF	TRBJ2-5	TRBV28
CASSGTQGSDTQYF	TRBJ2-3	TRBV7-2
CASSSVQGLPLSTEAFF	TRBJ1-1	TRBV5-1
CSEKDREGETQYF	TRBJ2-5	TRBV29-1
CASLIPGQGNNEQFF	TRBJ2-1	TRBV28
CASSFLGGSQAFF	TRBJ1-1	TRBV7-2
CASREGTSVRPRYYNEQFF	TRBJ2-1	TRBV27
CASSTPGGSTSYNEQFF	TRBJ2-1	TRBV5-1
CASSLTLDGGRVTIYF	TRBJ1-3	TRBV19
CASPGDAGLAGGEQFF	TRBJ2-1	TRBV5-4
CAFLYGYTF	TRBJ1-2	TRBV30
CASSYSTVKSEAFF	TRBJ1-1	TRBV6-5
CASTPLGGNTGELFF	TRBJ2-2	TRBV19
CVGRGANEKLFF	TRBJ1-4	TRBV15
CASSLPLAGGHGELFF	TRBJ2-2	TRBV7-3
CASSGRDSEKLFF	TRBJ1-4	TRBV11-2
CASSQSRGGGANVLTF	TRBJ2-6	TRBV23-1
CASTGTGGSGANVLTF	TRBJ2-6	TRBV27